The source of this T cell receptor (beta chain) is a study of shared clonotypes between healthy human individuals. General study findings and limits: In contrast to clonotypes shared by all four donors, non-shared clonotypes had lower generation probabilities.

A roughly 200 ng quantity of DNA, 25,000 to 35,000 T cell genomes, went into the sorted-subset replicate PCRs. Sequencing was performed with immunoSEQ multiplex PCR; in TCRdb, only in-frame clones are kept and a portion is missing. The sample includes approximately 2,000,000 clones, approximately 90% of them seen just once. A CD45RA-negative memory subset and a CD45RA+ naive subset were separated from the CD4+ cells. For this clone: The antigen is not known.

The receptor's source is a man in his late teens or twenties in good health. Some clones in this sample may be carry-over from other donors' samples. Sequenced input: naive CD4+ T cells from PBMCs. The sample's subset: CD45RA+ positively selected.

The CDR3 bases are TGTGCCAGCCCGCGGGCGATAAGTTGGACTACTAACTATGGCTACACCTTC. Protein: CASPRAISWTTNYGYTF. The chain employs TRBV27 and TRBJ1-2; no definite D call. The germline CDR1 and CDR2 sequences are MNHEY and SMNVEV (reference sequence). V lost 8 bases, J lost 0 bases, and 22 bases lay in between. CDR3 size: 17 residues.